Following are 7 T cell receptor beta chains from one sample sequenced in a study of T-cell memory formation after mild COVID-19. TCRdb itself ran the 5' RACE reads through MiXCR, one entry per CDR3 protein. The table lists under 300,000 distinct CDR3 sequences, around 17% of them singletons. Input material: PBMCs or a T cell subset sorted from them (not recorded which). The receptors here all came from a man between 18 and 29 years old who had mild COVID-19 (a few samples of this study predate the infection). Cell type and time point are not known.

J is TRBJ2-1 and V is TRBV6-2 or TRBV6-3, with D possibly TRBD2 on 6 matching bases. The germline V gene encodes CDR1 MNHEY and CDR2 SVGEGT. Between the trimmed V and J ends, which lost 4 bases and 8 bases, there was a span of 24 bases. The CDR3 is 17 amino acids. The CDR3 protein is CASSSGLSDGIGDEQFF. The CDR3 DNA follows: TGTGCCAGCAGTTCAGGACTAAGTGACGGCATCGGGGATGAGCAGTTCTTC.

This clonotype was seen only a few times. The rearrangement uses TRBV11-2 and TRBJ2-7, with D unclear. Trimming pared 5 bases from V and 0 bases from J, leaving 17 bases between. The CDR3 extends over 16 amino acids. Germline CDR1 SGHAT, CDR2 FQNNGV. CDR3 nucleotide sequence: TGTGCCAGCAGCCACCCCATTGGCAGACCCTCCTACGAGCAGTACTTC. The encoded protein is CASSHPIGRPSYEQYF.

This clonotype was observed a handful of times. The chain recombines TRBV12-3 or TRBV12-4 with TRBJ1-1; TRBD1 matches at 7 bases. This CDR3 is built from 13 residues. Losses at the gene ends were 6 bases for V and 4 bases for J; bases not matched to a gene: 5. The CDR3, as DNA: TGTGCCAGCAGATCCGGGACAGTCACTGAAGCTTTCTTT. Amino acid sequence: CASRSGTVTEAFF.

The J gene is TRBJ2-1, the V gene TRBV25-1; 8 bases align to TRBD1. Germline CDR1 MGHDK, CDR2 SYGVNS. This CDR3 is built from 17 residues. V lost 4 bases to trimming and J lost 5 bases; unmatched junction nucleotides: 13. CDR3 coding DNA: TGTGCCAGCAGTGGCGGACCCGGGACAGGAGGGAACAATGAGCAGTTCTTC. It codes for CASSGGPGTGGNNEQFF.

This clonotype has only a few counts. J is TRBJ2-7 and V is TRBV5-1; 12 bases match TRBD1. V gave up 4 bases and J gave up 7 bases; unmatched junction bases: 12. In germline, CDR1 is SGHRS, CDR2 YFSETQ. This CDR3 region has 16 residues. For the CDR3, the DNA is TGCGCCAGCAGCCTTGGGGACAGGGGGCTGTTCGGGGAGCAGTACTTC. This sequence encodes CASSLGDRGLFGEQYF.

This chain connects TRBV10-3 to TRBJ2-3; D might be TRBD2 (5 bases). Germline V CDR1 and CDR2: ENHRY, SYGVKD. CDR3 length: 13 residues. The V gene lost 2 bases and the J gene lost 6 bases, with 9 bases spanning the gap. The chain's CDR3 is CAISERSGDTQYF. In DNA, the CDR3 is TGTGCCATCAGTGAGCGGTCGGGGGATACGCAGTATTTT.

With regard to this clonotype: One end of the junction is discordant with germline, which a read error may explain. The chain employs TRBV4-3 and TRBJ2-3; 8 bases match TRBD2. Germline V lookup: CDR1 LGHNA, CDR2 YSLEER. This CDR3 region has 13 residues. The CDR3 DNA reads TGCGCCAGCAGCCAAGAGTTAGCGGGGAGTAGTGATTTT. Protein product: CASSQELAGSSDF.